This T cell receptor beta chain was profiled in a study of shared clonotypes between healthy human individuals. Overall study results and limits: What naive subsets generally showed was a larger estimated richness than memory subsets showed.

Sequenced by immunoSEQ multiplex PCR; TCRdb stores in-frame clones only, minus some. The sample holds 2 million to 2.5 million clones, about 95% seen once. Naive CD8 cells, CD45RO-negative and positively selected for CCR7, excluded terminally differentiated effector memory CD45RA+ cells. All of the donors resided in Nashville, Tennessee, and each was a Caucasian adult. This CDR3 has 15 amino acids. Germline lookup yields CDR1 MNHEY and CDR2 SMNVEV (reference sequence). The V end lost 0 bases, the J end lost 3 bases, and 12 bases lay between the germline ends. To note about this clone: Its antigen is unidentified.

The sequence was collected from a young man in good health. The gene calls are TRBV27 and TRBJ2-7; no clear D gene. Sample: naive CD8+ T cells sorted from blood. The CDR3 sequence: CASSLSIGESYEQYF. The CDR3 region has the DNA TGTGCCAGCAGTTTATCGATCGGCGAGAGCTACGAGCAGTACTTC.